This T cell receptor (beta chain) was sequenced in a study of T cell responses to AZD1222 COVID-19 vaccine (dated by TCRdb to the early 2020s). About the study as a whole: AZD1222 recipients given second doses at about 4 weeks or at about 12 weeks were pooled, since spike-specific TCR depth and breadth were not found to differ between the two schedules. TCR sequencing covered over 230 trial participants: 200 to 220 given two doses of AZD1222 and 26 given two doses of MenACWY control vaccine. Trial participants were enrolled by age into subgroups of 18-55, 56-69 and 70-plus years, and about 150, 27 and 61 TCR-sequenced participants, respectively, were included in these subgroups. The investigation overall reported the following: Most participants were white British and females outnumbered males, and the authors suggested that clonal diversity may have been underestimated. The 56-69-year group was small, and its depth increase did not reach significance, likely because of low power. The whole spike protein was spanned by vaccine-associated CD4 TCRs, and dominant responses were seen in regions 160-218 and 743-854. Only 5 to 7 AZD1222 recipients were SARS-CoV-2 seropositive at baseline, limiting conclusions about previously exposed vaccinees. No day 14 peak-response samples were available, so repertoires were characterized only after the peak T cell response. After two AZD1222 doses, both the breadth and the depth of spike-specific TCRs were significantly higher than at day 0 and than in MenACWY recipients. Nearly half of unique spike-specific TCRs reportedly recognized epitopes outside regions mutated in the B.1.351 and B.1.1.7 variants.

With regard to this clone: Its antigen is still unknown. Base qualities are not provided; no much larger clone lies one nucleotide away.

The CDR3 regions of human TCRbeta chains were analyzed by immunosequencing. Concerning the study's data processing: TCRs in the repertoires were matched against a reference library of SARS-CoV-2-specific TCRs that had been generated with the MIRA antigen-specificity platform. Breadth was defined as the fraction of unique TCRs that were SARS-CoV-2-associated, and depth was defined as the fraction of total T cells that were SARS-CoV-2-associated. Using the MIRA data, every spike-specific TCR was mapped to the spike region that the TCR reacted to and assigned to either a CD4 or a CD8 class. Log10-transformed breadth and depth values were compared by one-way ANOVA with Sidak's multiple comparisons tests. TCRdb obtained this table from immuneACCESS and retained in-frame rearrangements with V and J assigned. These tables miss some clones; where compared with another copy, unresolved V genes account for less than half of the shortfall, and the remainder is unexplained. The DNA was the basis for D and trimming; V, J and clone size are from that table. This sample comprises around 180,000 clones, around 90% of them detected only once. The top ten clonotypes cover roughly 0.49% of the sample.

The sample's time point, from its label and the paper: baseline before first vaccination. Vaccinee samples were obtained from the UK trials COV001 and COV002, which included a single-blind randomized controlled phase 2/3 trial of AZD1222 (ChAdOx1 nCoV-19) in healthy adults. Trial participant PBMC samples were collected at day 0 and day 28 after the second dose for TCRbeta chain sequencing. Clipping removes 3 bases from V and 2 bases from J, with 9 as the unmatched junction base count. Reading the germline V gene gives CDR1 SGHRS and CDR2 YFSETQ. The CDR3, from cysteine to phenylalanine, totals 18 residues. CDR3 DNA is the only sequence kept; it has 54 bases, read in frame from the first base.

This specimen was peripheral blood, taken on day 0 of AZD1222 vaccination. The chain is assembled from TRBV5-1 and TRBJ2-5; 14 central nucleotides agree with TRBD2. The receptor was isolated from an adult in good health. The encoded CDR3 is CASSYLGTSGSGQETQYF. The base sequence is TGCGCCAGCAGCTACCTCGGGACTAGCGGGAGTGGACAAGAGACCCAGTACTTC.